This T cell receptor beta chain was sequenced during a study of T cell responses to AZD1222 COVID-19 vaccine. General observations from the study: Researchers report vaccine-associated CD4 TCRs spanning spike, with dominance at 160-218 and 743-854. Close to half of spike-specific TCRs reportedly recognize unmutated variant regions. Females made up more of the donors, who were largely white British, and clonal diversity may have come out too low. Spike-specific TCR breadth and depth were elevated following two AZD1222 doses.

The ends lost 1 base at V and 0 bases at J; junction bases unmatched: 9. The V gene's germline CDR1 is SGHNT and CDR2 YYREEE (reference sequence). CDR3 length equals 20 residues. Clones were read by immunoSEQ multiplex PCR, and TCRdb kept only the in-frame ones, dropping some. The profile shows approximately 89,000 clones, just over 90% of them singletons. With respect to this clone: Its antigen is not identified.

The sequenced sample was peripheral blood, obtained on day 0 of MenACWY control vaccination. The TCR comes from an adult in good health. V is TRBV5-4 and J is TRBJ2-4; 14 bases fit TRBD2. The DNA for the CDR3 is TGTGCCAGCAGCTTGACGGGACTAGCGGGGGAGGGCCTAGCCAAAAACATTCAGTACTTC. Protein sequence: CASSLTGLAGEGLAKNIQYF.